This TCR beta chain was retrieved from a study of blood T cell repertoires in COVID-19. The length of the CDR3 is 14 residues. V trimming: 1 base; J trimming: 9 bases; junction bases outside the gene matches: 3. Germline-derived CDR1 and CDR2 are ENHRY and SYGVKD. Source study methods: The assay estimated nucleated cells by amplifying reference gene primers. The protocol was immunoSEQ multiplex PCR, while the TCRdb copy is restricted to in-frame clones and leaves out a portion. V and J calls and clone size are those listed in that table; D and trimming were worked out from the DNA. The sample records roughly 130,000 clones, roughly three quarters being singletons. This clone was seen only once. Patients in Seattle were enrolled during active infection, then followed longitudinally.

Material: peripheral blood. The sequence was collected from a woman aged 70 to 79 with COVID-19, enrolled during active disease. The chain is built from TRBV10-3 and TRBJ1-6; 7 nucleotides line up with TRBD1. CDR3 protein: CAISEYQGGSPLHF. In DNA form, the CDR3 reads TGTGCCATCAGTGAGTACCAGGGGGGTTCACCCCTCCACTTT.